These 9 T cell receptor beta chains came from one sample sequenced in a study of blood T cell repertoires in COVID-19. Sequencing was performed with immunoSEQ multiplex PCR; in TCRdb, only in-frame clones are kept and a portion is missing. This table has 260,000 or so clones, roughly 87% appearing once. The specimen was peripheral blood. These receptors originate from a human donor in a cohort sampled during active COVID-19.

The chain carries TRBV24-1 and TRBJ1-1; tentative D call: TRBD1 (5 bases). The CDR3 loop spans 16 amino acids. CDR1 and CDR2 (germline): KGHDR, SFDVKD. Trimming left V 1 base short and J 5 bases short, with 16 bases between. The CDR3 region has the DNA TGTGCCACCAGTGATTTACGTTTCCGGGGGGGTACTGAAGCTTTCTTT. The encoded protein is CATSDLRFRGGTEAFF.

This clone turned up a few times. The rearrangement uses TRBV19 and TRBJ2-7; no definite D call. This CDR3 spans 15 amino acids. The ends were cut back, 7 bases at V and 4 bases at J, with 20 bases in the middle. CDR1 is LNHDA and CDR2 is SQIVND in the germline V gene (reference sequence). CDR3 nucleotide sequence: TGTGCCAGTACCGACCACCCGAGTCGAGGTTACGAGCAGTACTTC. Protein product: CASTDHPSRGYEQYF.

CDR3 sequence reads: CASSQDGTDTQYF. The CDR3, as DNA: TGCGCCAGCAGCCAAGACGGCACAGATACGCAGTATTTT. This chain uses TRBV4-3 with TRBJ2-3; no firm D call. The V end was cut by 0 bases, the J end by 1 base, with 2 bases between. The germline V gene has CDR1 LGHNA and CDR2 YSLEER. The CDR3 runs to 13 residues.

V and J are TRBV18 and TRBJ2-1; D perhaps matches TRBD2 (6 bases). This CDR3 is built from 15 residues. Germline V gene data show CDR1 as KGHSH and CDR2 as LQKENI. V lost 2 bases to trimming and J lost 7 bases, with 15 bases between them. This CDR3 reads CASSPGSPSGNEQFF. The CDR3 region has the DNA TGTGCCAGCTCACCAGGTTCCCCCAGCGGGAATGAGCAGTTCTTC.

V usage is TRBV3-1 (or the pseudogene TRBV3-2) and J usage is TRBJ2-1; 13 positions agree with TRBD2. The CDR3 loop spans 18 amino acids. With 0 bases clipped from V and 12 bases from J, the junction kept 14 bases outside the gene matches. Germline-derived CDR1 and CDR2 are LGHDT and YNNKEL (reference sequence). The DNA of the CDR3 is TGTGCCAGCAGCCAAGAGAGGGCCGGGACTAGCGGGAAGCGTGGGCAGTTCTTC. It codes for CASSQERAGTSGKRGQFF.

The rearrangement links TRBV4-1 to TRBJ2-3, with 9 bases that match TRBD1. Per germline, CDR1 MGHRA and CDR2 YSYEKL. Trimming took 4 bases from V and 5 from J; bases not matched to a gene: 13. The CDR3 totals 17 residues. DNA for the CDR3: TGCGCCAGCAGCCCAAGGGGGACAGGGCTAATCCAAGATACGCAGTATTTT. Its protein is CASSPRGTGLIQDTQYF.

The chain uses TRBV21-1 and TRBJ1-3; TRBD1 is the table's D call and was not checked against the DNA. TRBV21-1 is a pseudogene. The CDR3 consists of 12 residues. CDR3: CASRGARHTIYF. The CDR3 nucleotides read TGTGCCTCCAGGGGCGCCCGACACACCATATATTTT.

The chain links TRBV27 to TRBJ2-7, with 7 bases matching TRBD2. This CDR3 has 16 residues. CDR1 is MNHEY and CDR2 is SMNVEV in the germline V gene (reference sequence). J lost 3 bases, V lost 0 bases, and 8 bases had no gene match. The CDR3 region is CASSLSWGRASYEQYF. CDR3 coding DNA: TGTGCCAGCAGTTTATCTTGGGGGAGGGCCAGCTACGAGCAGTACTTC.

The chain uses TRBV28 and TRBJ2-7; TRBD2 agrees at 8 bases. In germline, CDR1 is MDHEN, CDR2 SYDVKM. CDR3 length: 19 residues. V was clipped by 3 bases and J by 0 bases; unmatched bases: 16. As DNA, the CDR3 is TGTGCCAGCAGTTTCTCTTTGAGCGTGGCGGGAGGATTCTCCTACGAGCAGTACTTC. Amino acids: CASSFSLSVAGGFSYEQYF.